These 29 T cell receptor beta chains were sequenced from one sample in a study of T-cell memory formation after mild COVID-19. From the 5' RACE reads, TCRdb called clonotypes with MiXCR, one entry per CDR3 protein. The sample records about 130,000 distinct CDR3 sequences, approximately 16% being singletons. The sample taken for sequencing was PBMCs or a T cell subset sorted from them (not recorded which). These receptor sequences come from an adult woman who had mild COVID-19 (a few samples of this study predate the infection). Cell type and time point are not known.

V is TRBV12-3 or TRBV12-4 and J is TRBJ1-2; 7 bases map to TRBD1. CDR3 length: 18 residues. Trimming took 7 bases from V and 5 from J; bases not matched to a gene: 22. As DNA, the CDR3 is TGTGCCAGCACCCGAACCTTTGGATCCGGACAGGCGAAGTATGGCTACACCTTC. Translating it yields CASTRTFGSGQAKYGYTF.

This clonotype turned up a few times. The rearrangement uses TRBV7-2 and TRBJ2-7; 9 bases match TRBD2. J gave up 4 bases and V 2 bases, and 12 bases lay outside the gene matches. This CDR3 contains 17 residues. Germline CDR1 is SGHTA and CDR2 is FQGNSA. The CDR3 protein is CASSLSLLAGGPYEQYF. The CDR3 DNA reads as TGTGCCAGCAGCTTATCCCTGTTGGCGGGAGGGCCGTACGAGCAGTACTTC.

In this sample, this clonotype turned up a few times. This chain connects TRBV7-3 to TRBJ2-1, with 7 bases lining up with TRBD2. CDR1 and CDR2 from the germline V gene are SGHTA and FQGTGA. The CDR3 extends over 15 amino acids. Unmatched junction bases numbered 11, after V lost 3 bases and J lost 9 bases. The CDR3 reads CASSLVAGPGSEQFF. The CDR3 DNA reads as TGTGCCAGCAGCTTGGTAGCGGGCCCCGGTAGTGAGCAGTTCTTC.

This clonotype was seen more than once but under ten times. CDR3 amino acids: CSVDLEAGNTIYF. CDR3 DNA sequence: TGCAGCGTTGATCTGGAGGCTGGAAACACCATATATTTT. V and J are TRBV29-1 and TRBJ1-3; no clear D gene. CDR1 is SQVTM and CDR2 is ANQGSEA in the germline V gene. This CDR3 region has 13 residues. V was trimmed by 3 bases and J by 2 bases, leaving 8 bases between them.

CDR3 DNA: TGTGCCAGCAGAGACGGTATCTCCTACGAGCAGTACTTC. This codes for CASRDGISYEQYF. The J gene is TRBJ2-7, the V gene TRBV12-3 or TRBV12-4; unclear D gene. This CDR3 region has 13 residues. Trimming shortened V by 6 bases and J by 0 bases, and 9 bases separated the two germline ends.

This clonotype was counted many times. The V gene is TRBV25-1, the J gene TRBJ2-5; the D is unclear. Per germline, CDR1 MGHDK and CDR2 SYGVNS. Trimming cost V 5 bases and J 5 bases, with 6 bases left between them. This CDR3 contains 11 residues. The CDR3 loop reads CASSTGETQYF. The CDR3 region has the DNA TGTGCCAGCAGTACTGGGGAGACCCAGTACTTC.

This clonotype was recorded at least ten times. The chain uses TRBV7-6 and TRBJ1-1; D is uncertain. The CDR3 loop spans 13 amino acids. Germline V gene sequence: CDR1 SGHVS, CDR2 FNYEAQ. V gave up 1 base and J gave up 5 bases, with 8 bases separating them. The CDR3 here is CASSLVDRTEAFF. CDR3 nucleotides: TGTGCCAGCAGCTTAGTCGATAGGACTGAAGCTTTCTTT.

This clonotype has more than one count but fewer than ten. This chain uses TRBV5-1 with TRBJ1-4; a weak D match, TRBD1 (6 bases). Trimming cost V 6 bases and J 0 bases, with 12 bases left between them. Germline-derived CDR1 and CDR2 are SGHRS and YFSETQ. The CDR3 runs to 15 residues. The CDR3: CASNREGATNEKLFF. The CDR3 coding sequence is TGCGCCAGCAACAGGGAGGGGGCAACTAATGAAAAACTGTTTTTT. The complete variable domain, with remaining parts taken from reference TRBV5-1 and TRBJ1-4, reads KAGVTQTPRYLIKTRGQQVTLSCSPISGHRSVSWYQQTPGQGLQFLFEYFSETQRNKGNFPGRFSGRQFSNSRSEMNVSTLELGDSALYLCASNREGATNEKLFFGSGTQLSVL.

This clonotype was observed once. The rearrangement uses TRBV20-1 and TRBJ1-1; TRBD1 aligns across 10 bases. Per the germline V gene, CDR1 is DFQATT and CDR2 is SNEGSKA (reference sequence). J lost 4 bases, V lost 6 bases, and 17 bases had no gene match. This CDR3 has 17 residues. CDR3 DNA sequence: TGCAGTGCCTTACCACTCGGGACAGGGGAGGAGGGCACTGAAGCTTTCTTT. This translates into CSALPLGTGEEGTEAFF.

V usage is TRBV5-6 and J usage is TRBJ1-1; possible D gene TRBD1, 6 bases. The CDR3 totals 15 residues. Trimming removed 3 bases from V and 5 bases from J, with 17 bases in between. Per germline, CDR1 SGHDT and CDR2 YYEEEE. The DNA for the CDR3 is TGTGCCAGCAGCTGGATCAGGGGAGGGGGAACTGAAGCTTTCTTT. Its protein product is CASSWIRGGGTEAFF.

This clonotype has a handful of counts. The chain has TRBV3-1 and TRBJ2-3; 16 bases are a match to TRBD2. Trimming took 5 bases from V and 0 from J; bases not matched to a gene: 5. Germline CDR1 reads LGHDT; CDR2 reads YNNKEL (reference sequence). This CDR3 region has 18 residues. CDR3 residues: CASSSGTSGRGSTDTQYF. The CDR3 DNA sequence: TGTGCCAGCAGCTCGGGGACTAGCGGGAGGGGGAGCACAGATACGCAGTATTTT.

In this sample, this clonotype turned up a few times. V gene TRBV7-2 combines with J gene TRBJ2-1; D not resolved. The CDR3 sequence is 14 residues long. Trimming shortened V by 3 bases and J by 2 bases, and 8 bases separated the two germline ends. Germline CDR1 SGHTA, CDR2 FQGNSA. DNA for the CDR3: TGTGCCAGCAGCTTCGAGACGACCTACAATGAGCAGTTCTTC. Translation gives CASSFETTYNEQFF.

This clonotype has just one count. The chain joins TRBV7-2 to TRBJ1-4; D gene unclear. CDR3 size: 14 residues. V was trimmed by 5 bases and J by 8 bases, leaving 15 bases between them. Germline assignment: CDR1 SGHTA and CDR2 FQGNSA. The CDR3: CASSIGPEREKLFF. In DNA, the CDR3 is TGTGCCAGCAGCATCGGACCAGAGCGGGAAAAACTGTTTTTT.

The chain uses TRBV7-6 and TRBJ2-7, with D unclear. The V gene lost 2 bases and the J gene lost 7 bases, with 9 bases spanning the gap. Per the germline V gene, CDR1 is SGHVS and CDR2 is FNYEAQ. This CDR3 has 12 amino acids. The CDR3 DNA reads TGTGCCAGCAGCTTAAATCTGGGGGAGCAGTACTTC. This translates into CASSLNLGEQYF.

This clonotype was detected only a few times. This rearrangement joins TRBV9 to TRBJ2-2; maybe TRBD1 (5 bases). The CDR3 sequence is 14 residues long. Trimming took 0 bases from V and 6 from J, leaving 9 bases between them. The germline gives CDR1 SGDLS, CDR2 YYNGEE. CDR3 region: CASSVEGLAGELFF. Written as DNA, the CDR3 is TGTGCCAGCAGCGTAGAGGGGCTCGCCGGGGAGCTGTTTTTT.

This rearrangement joins TRBV28 to TRBJ1-2; D is unresolved. The CDR3 spans 12 residues. Germline V gene sequence: CDR1 MDHEN, CDR2 SYDVKM. The ends were cut back, 8 bases at V and 7 bases at J, with 14 bases in the middle. The CDR3 loop is CASQTGNRGYTF. Here the CDR3 DNA reads TGTGCCAGCCAGACGGGAAACCGTGGCTACACCTTC.

This rearrangement joins TRBV2 to TRBJ1-5; D is uncertain. Trimming took off 6 bases at V and 7 bases at J, with 13 bases between the two ends. There are 13 residues in the CDR3. CDR1 SNHLY and CDR2 FYNNEI come from the germline V gene. CDR3 amino acids: CASRSAEVQPQHF. The CDR3 bases are TGTGCCAGCAGGTCAGCTGAAGTGCAGCCCCAGCATTTT.

The gene calls are TRBV7-2 and TRBJ2-2, with 13 bases fitting TRBD2. Per the germline V gene, CDR1 is SGHTA and CDR2 is FQGNSA. The CDR3 length is 17 residues. Trimming at V came to 1 base and at J to 5 bases, leaving 4 bases not matched to a gene. Here the CDR3 reads CASSLDGLAGATGELFF. In nucleotides, the CDR3 is TGTGCCAGCAGCTTAGACGGACTAGCGGGGGCTACCGGGGAGCTGTTTTTT.

This clonotype was counted between two and nine times. The chain carries TRBV4-1 and TRBJ1-2; no clear D. Germline-derived CDR1 and CDR2 are MGHRA and YSYEKL. The ends were cut back, 0 bases at V and 7 bases at J, with 15 bases in the middle. The CDR3 consists of 15 residues. In DNA form, the CDR3 reads TGCGCCAGCAGCCAAGACCCGAAGGTTCTGGGTGGCTACACCTTC. Amino acid sequence: CASSQDPKVLGGYTF.

This clonotype was detected only a few times. CDR3 sequence reads: CASSPPRGGRQETQYF. CDR3 nucleotide sequence: TGTGCCAGCTCACCACCTCGGGGAGGGAGGCAAGAGACCCAGTACTTC. The V gene is TRBV18, the J gene TRBJ2-5, with 7 bases matching TRBD2. Trimming took 0 bases from V and 2 from J; bases not matched to a gene: 6. The V gene's germline CDR1 is KGHSH and CDR2 LQKENI. The CDR3 sequence is 16 residues long.

The V and J genes are TRBV12-3 or TRBV12-4 and TRBJ1-2, with 7 bases lining up with TRBD1. The CDR3 is 15 amino acids. V was pared by 6 bases and J by 0 bases, with 7 bases of the junction left unmatched. Here the CDR3 DNA reads TGTGCCAGCAGACATGCGGGACAGACTAACTATGGCTACACCTTC. Translation: CASRHAGQTNYGYTF.

This rearrangement joins TRBV7-8 to TRBJ2-5; D not resolved. Germline V gene lookup returns CDR1 SGHVS and CDR2 FQNEAQ. The ends were cut back, 1 base at V and 5 bases at J, with 14 bases in the middle. There are 15 residues in the CDR3. CDR3 loop: CASSLEGASWETQYF. The CDR3 DNA reads TGTGCCAGCAGCTTAGAAGGTGCCTCCTGGGAGACCCAGTACTTC.

This clonotype has a handful of counts. The J gene is TRBJ2-2, the V gene TRBV7-6; the D gene is possibly TRBD1 (5 bases). This CDR3 region has 14 residues. Germline values: CDR1 SGHVS, CDR2 FNYEAQ. V lost 6 bases, J lost 9 bases, and 17 bases lay in between. The CDR3 DNA sequence: TGTGCCAGCAGATATGGCCCACAGGAGCGGGAGCTGTTTTTT. Its translation is CASRYGPQERELFF.

This clonotype was observed many times. The gene calls are TRBV5-1 and TRBJ2-7; D may be TRBD1 or TRBD2 (5 bases each). Germline V gene data show CDR1 as SGHRS and CDR2 as YFSETQ. V was pared by 3 bases and J by 3 bases, with 13 bases between. The CDR3 covers 14 residues. The CDR3 region is CASSSGDGHYEQYF. CDR3 bases: TGCGCCAGCAGCTCCGGGGACGGACACTACGAGCAGTACTTC.

This clonotype was found once. J is TRBJ2-5 and V is TRBV4-1; TRBD2 matches at 9 bases. The CDR3 loop spans 15 amino acids. CDR1 MGHRA and CDR2 YSYEKL come from the germline V gene. Trimming removed 0 bases from V and 6 bases from J; junction bases left unmatched: 5. The CDR3 DNA is TGCGCCAGCAGCCAAGATTGGCTAGCGGGGAAGACCCAGTACTTC. It encodes CASSQDWLAGKTQYF.

There are many counts of this clonotype. The chain has TRBV5-1 and TRBJ2-1, with a weak D call TRBD2 (5 bases). CDR1 is SGHRS, CDR2 YFSETQ, per germline. There are 17 residues in the CDR3. V lost 2 bases to trimming and J lost 4 bases, with 19 bases between them. The CDR3 bases are TGCGCCAGCAGCTTCACTGCGGGTGGTCGAGTATACAATGAGCAGTTCTTC. Protein: CASSFTAGGRVYNEQFF.

A few counts support this clonotype. The rearrangement joins TRBV7-3 to TRBJ2-6; D not certain. The CDR3 runs to 17 residues. The V gene lost 1 base and the J gene lost 1 base, with 11 bases spanning the gap. Germline assignment: CDR1 SGHTA and CDR2 FQGTGA. CDR3 loop: CASSLNAPFSGANVLTF. In DNA form, the CDR3 reads TGTGCCAGCAGCTTAAATGCCCCCTTTTCTGGGGCCAACGTCCTGACTTTC.

This clonotype has more than one count but fewer than ten. CDR3 in amino acids: CASSQDRGTSDYEQYF. The CDR3 DNA sequence: TGTGCCAGCAGCCAAGATCGCGGGACTAGCGACTACGAGCAGTACTTC. The chain combines TRBV4-2 with TRBJ2-7; 10 positions match TRBD2. After removal of 0 bases from V and 3 bases from J, the junction contained 5 bases not matched to a gene. CDR1 and CDR2 from the germline V gene are LGHNA and YNFKEQ. The CDR3 consists of 16 residues.

V usage is TRBV18 and J usage is TRBJ1-2; 9 nucleotides match TRBD1. This CDR3 contains 15 residues. The V gene end was trimmed by 4 bases and the J gene end by 6 bases; junction bases not matched to a gene: 9. Per germline, CDR1 KGHSH and CDR2 LQKENI. CDR3 sequence: CASSLSGQGRNGYTF. DNA of the CDR3: TGTGCCAGCTCACTCTCGGGACAGGGAAGAAATGGCTACACCTTC.